A selection of T cell receptor beta chains follows, all from one sample in a study of T cell responses to AZD1222 COVID-19 vaccine. Clones were read by immunoSEQ multiplex PCR, and TCRdb kept only the in-frame ones, dropping some. The repertoire holds approximately 200,000 clones, with approximately 93% as singletons. Sequenced material: peripheral blood, taken 28 days after the second AZD1222 dose. Receptors originate from an adult who received the AZD1222 COVID-19 vaccine. CDR3s include the opening cysteine and the closing phenylalanine or tryptophan. Each record gives: J gene, D gene, V gene, CDR3 length, CDR3 protein. D genes are given only for firm matches.

J gene: TRBJ1-1
D gene: NA
V gene: TRBV10-3
CDR3 length: 13
CDR3 protein: CAIRLGTNTEAFF

J gene: TRBJ1-6
D gene: TRBD1
V gene: TRBV18
CDR3 length: 15
CDR3 protein: CASSSDRENNSPLHF

J gene: TRBJ1-5
D gene: NA
V gene: TRBV10-3
CDR3 length: 13
CDR3 protein: CAIRQEEGQPQHF

J gene: TRBJ1-2
D gene: NA
V gene: TRBV7-9
CDR3 length: 16
CDR3 protein: CASSLGDPYVGGGYTF

J gene: TRBJ2-5
D gene: TRBD2
V gene: TRBV5-4
CDR3 length: 15
CDR3 protein: CASSLKTSGQETQYF

J gene: TRBJ2-1
D gene: NA
V gene: TRBV27
CDR3 length: 15
CDR3 protein: CASSLQGGVVNEQFF

J gene: TRBJ2-5
D gene: NA
V gene: TRBV29-1
CDR3 length: 14
CDR3 protein: CSVGYGGGQETQYF

J gene: TRBJ2-7
D gene: TRBD1
V gene: TRBV6-2/TRBV6-3
CDR3 length: 16
CDR3 protein: CASSYEGAPSSYEQYF

J gene: TRBJ2-7
D gene: TRBD2
V gene: TRBV25-1
CDR3 length: 15
CDR3 protein: CASSEVLAGGDEQYF

J gene: TRBJ2-2
D gene: NA
V gene: TRBV7-3
CDR3 length: 16
CDR3 protein: CASSLNLVEGAGELFF

J gene: TRBJ1-2
D gene: NA
V gene: TRBV19
CDR3 length: 13
CDR3 protein: CASSIYFNYGYTF

J gene: TRBJ1-2
D gene: TRBD1
V gene: TRBV5-1
CDR3 length: 15
CDR3 protein: CASSLAAGGNYGYTF

J gene: TRBJ2-2
D gene: NA
V gene: TRBV9
CDR3 length: 13
CDR3 protein: CASSVGGPGELFF

J gene: TRBJ1-4
D gene: NA
V gene: TRBV12-3/TRBV12-4
CDR3 length: 12
CDR3 protein: CASSLRMEKLFF

J gene: TRBJ2-1
D gene: NA
V gene: TRBV15
CDR3 length: 13
CDR3 protein: CATSRDRRVEQFF

J gene: TRBJ2-2
D gene: TRBD2
V gene: TRBV2
CDR3 length: 15
CDR3 protein: CASRLAGGHIRELFF

J gene: TRBJ2-3
D gene: NA
V gene: TRBV7-9
CDR3 length: 13
CDR3 protein: CASSSGGTDTQYF

J gene: TRBJ2-2
D gene: NA
V gene: TRBV7-3
CDR3 length: 16
CDR3 protein: CASSLQSDSNTGELFF

J gene: TRBJ1-1
D gene: NA
V gene: TRBV29-1
CDR3 length: 13
CDR3 protein: CSATNTGGTEAFF

J gene: TRBJ1-5
D gene: NA
V gene: TRBV2
CDR3 length: 15
CDR3 protein: CASRGSGQSNQPQHF

J gene: TRBJ2-1
D gene: TRBD2
V gene: TRBV11-2
CDR3 length: 17
CDR3 protein: CASSLVVGGGSYNEQFF

J gene: TRBJ1-5
D gene: NA
V gene: TRBV18
CDR3 length: 14
CDR3 protein: CASSPNEDRGPQHF

J gene: TRBJ1-1
D gene: NA
V gene: TRBV7-5
CDR3 length: 14
CDR3 protein: CVRSLVRGRTEAFF

J gene: TRBJ2-2
D gene: NA
V gene: TRBV7-9
CDR3 length: 15
CDR3 protein: CASPDKQANTGELFF

J gene: TRBJ2-2
D gene: TRBD2
V gene: TRBV2
CDR3 length: 15
CDR3 protein: CASRRAGANTGELFF

J gene: TRBJ2-1
D gene: NA
V gene: TRBV11-2
CDR3 length: 15
CDR3 protein: CASSFTGSQGNEQFF

J gene: TRBJ2-2
D gene: TRBD1
V gene: TRBV6-4
CDR3 length: 16
CDR3 protein: CASSDQTGGTIGELFF

J gene: TRBJ1-4
D gene: NA
V gene: TRBV6-5
CDR3 length: 15
CDR3 protein: CASRRQLTSNEKLFF

J gene: TRBJ2-1
D gene: NA
V gene: TRBV5-1
CDR3 length: 15
CDR3 protein: CASSLAISTDNEQFF

J gene: TRBJ1-1
D gene: NA
V gene: TRBV12-3/TRBV12-4
CDR3 length: 13
CDR3 protein: CASSFGRNTEAFF

J gene: TRBJ2-3
D gene: NA
V gene: TRBV10-3
CDR3 length: 13
CDR3 protein: CAISEPVVDTQYF

J gene: TRBJ2-7
D gene: NA
V gene: TRBV5-1
CDR3 length: 17
CDR3 protein: CASSFRIEAISSYEQYF

J gene: TRBJ2-7
D gene: TRBD2
V gene: TRBV7-9
CDR3 length: 13
CDR3 protein: CASSPSGVLEQYF

J gene: TRBJ1-5
D gene: NA
V gene: TRBV12-3/TRBV12-4
CDR3 length: 13
CDR3 protein: CASSLIGDQPQHF

J gene: TRBJ2-1
D gene: NA
V gene: TRBV25-1
CDR3 length: 15
CDR3 protein: CASSLMAGHYNEQFF

J gene: TRBJ1-1
D gene: NA
V gene: TRBV2
CDR3 length: 13
CDR3 protein: CASHLQGDTEAFF

J gene: TRBJ1-2
D gene: NA
V gene: TRBV19
CDR3 length: 16
CDR3 protein: CASSSWKASWGYGYTF

J gene: TRBJ1-4
D gene: TRBD1
V gene: TRBV2
CDR3 length: 14
CDR3 protein: CASRGGTGPEKLFF

J gene: TRBJ1-1
D gene: NA
V gene: TRBV2
CDR3 length: 14
CDR3 protein: CASNILGQNTEAFF

J gene: TRBJ1-2
D gene: NA
V gene: TRBV6-1
CDR3 length: 14
CDR3 protein: CASSEGNGPYGYTF

J gene: TRBJ2-7
D gene: TRBD1
V gene: TRBV20-1
CDR3 length: 14
CDR3 protein: CSASRQGRTYEQYF

J gene: TRBJ2-7
D gene: TRBD1
V gene: TRBV14
CDR3 length: 16
CDR3 protein: CASSQDIRDRGGEQYF

J gene: TRBJ1-6
D gene: TRBD1
V gene: TRBV4-1
CDR3 length: 15
CDR3 protein: CASSQRTGGNSPLHF

J gene: TRBJ2-5
D gene: NA
V gene: TRBV11-2
CDR3 length: 14
CDR3 protein: CASSLGGGLETQYF

J gene: TRBJ1-1
D gene: TRBD1
V gene: TRBV4-1
CDR3 length: 17
CDR3 protein: CASSQATGASVNTEAFF

J gene: TRBJ1-1
D gene: NA
V gene: TRBV19
CDR3 length: 15
CDR3 protein: CASSILPGRDTEAFF

J gene: TRBJ1-1
D gene: NA
V gene: TRBV30
CDR3 length: 13
CDR3 protein: CAWSTGTNTEAFF

J gene: TRBJ1-5
D gene: TRBD1
V gene: TRBV12-3/TRBV12-4
CDR3 length: 13
CDR3 protein: CASSNRGGQPQHF

J gene: TRBJ2-5
D gene: NA
V gene: TRBV6-6
CDR3 length: 13
CDR3 protein: CASSYAGQETQYF

J gene: TRBJ2-1
D gene: TRBD1
V gene: TRBV3-1/TRBV3-2
CDR3 length: 18
CDR3 protein: CASSQDILPGQGNNEQFF